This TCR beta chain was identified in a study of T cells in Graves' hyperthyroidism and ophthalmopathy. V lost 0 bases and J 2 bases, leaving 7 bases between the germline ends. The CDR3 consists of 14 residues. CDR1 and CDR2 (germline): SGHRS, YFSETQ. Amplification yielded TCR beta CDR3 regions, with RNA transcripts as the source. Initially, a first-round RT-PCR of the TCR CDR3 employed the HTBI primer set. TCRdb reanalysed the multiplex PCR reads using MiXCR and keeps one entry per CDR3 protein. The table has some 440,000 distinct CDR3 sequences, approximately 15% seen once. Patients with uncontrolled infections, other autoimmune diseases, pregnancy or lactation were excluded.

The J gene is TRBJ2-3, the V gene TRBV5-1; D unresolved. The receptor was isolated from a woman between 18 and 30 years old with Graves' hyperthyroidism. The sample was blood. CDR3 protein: CASSLDSVTDTQYF. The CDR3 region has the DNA TGCGCCAGCAGCTTGGACTCAGTCACAGATACGCAGTATTTT.